A selection of T cell receptor beta chains follows, all from one sample in a study of OX40 agonist ivuxolimab in advanced cancers. Using immunoSEQ multiplex PCR, the repertoire was profiled, and TCRdb retains in-frame clones only, with some absent. The sample contains 50,000 to 65,000 clones, 80% to 95% of which appear only once. The sequenced sample was CD4+ or CD8+ T cells sorted from blood, obtained in a trial of the OX40 agonist ivuxolimab. The receptors come from an adult with an advanced solid tumor such as melanoma, head and neck, liver or kidney cancer. Each CDR3 is given with its conserved first and last residue. The order of the fields is D gene, V gene, J gene, CDR3 length, CDR3 protein, CDR3 DNA. The D gene is left open where the match is weak.

>NA|TRBV2|TRBJ2-3|13
CASPRGGTDTQYF
TGTGCCAGCCCTAGGGGCGGGACAGATACGCAGTATTTT
>NA|TRBV27|TRBJ2-1|13
CASSLTQLNEQFF
TGTGCCAGCAGTTTAACCCAGCTGAACGAGCAGTTCTTC
>NA|TRBV28|TRBJ1-5|13
CASSLEGFQPQHF
TGTGCCAGCAGTTTAGAGGGTTTCCAGCCCCAGCATTTT
>NA|TRBV6-5|TRBJ1-3|15
CASSYSQGSGNTIYF
TGTGCCAGCAGTTACTCCCAGGGGTCTGGAAACACCATATATTTT
>TRBD2|TRBV5-4|TRBJ2-1|17
CASSFLAGGPGYNEQFF
TGTGCCAGCAGCTTCCTAGCGGGAGGGCCGGGGTACAATGAGCAGTTCTTC
>TRBD1|TRBV7-2|TRBJ1-1|15
CASSLGQGALTEAFF
TGTGCCAGCAGCTTAGGTCAGGGGGCGCTTACTGAAGCTTTCTTT
>TRBD1|TRBV4-3|TRBJ1-2|14
CASSLDRVNYGYTF
TGCGCCAGCAGCCTAGACAGGGTGAACTATGGCTACACCTTC
>TRBD1|TRBV7-3|TRBJ1-1|19
CASSPGTGGIKGGETEAFF
TGTGCCAGCAGCCCCGGGACAGGGGGGATAAAGGGCGGGGAGACTGAAGCTTTCTTT
>NA|TRBV29-1|TRBJ2-3|15
CSVEVVLGLRDTQYF
TGCAGCGTTGAAGTAGTACTGGGACTTCGAGATACGCAGTATTTT
>NA|TRBV6-1|TRBJ2-7|15
CASSEGGGGNYEQYF
TGTGCCAGCAGTGAAGGCGGAGGGGGTAACTACGAGCAGTACTTC
>NA|TRBV7-9|TRBJ1-1|14
CASSSWTENTEAFF
TGTGCCAGCAGCTCCTGGACAGAGAACACTGAAGCTTTCTTT
>TRBD2|TRBV5-6|TRBJ2-7|15
CASSLPPSGSYEQYF
TGTGCCAGCAGCCTTCCCCCTAGCGGGAGCTACGAGCAGTACTTC
>TRBD1|TRBV9|TRBJ1-4|15
CASSAHRGINEKLFF
TGTGCCAGCAGCGCCCACAGGGGGATAAATGAAAAACTGTTTTTT